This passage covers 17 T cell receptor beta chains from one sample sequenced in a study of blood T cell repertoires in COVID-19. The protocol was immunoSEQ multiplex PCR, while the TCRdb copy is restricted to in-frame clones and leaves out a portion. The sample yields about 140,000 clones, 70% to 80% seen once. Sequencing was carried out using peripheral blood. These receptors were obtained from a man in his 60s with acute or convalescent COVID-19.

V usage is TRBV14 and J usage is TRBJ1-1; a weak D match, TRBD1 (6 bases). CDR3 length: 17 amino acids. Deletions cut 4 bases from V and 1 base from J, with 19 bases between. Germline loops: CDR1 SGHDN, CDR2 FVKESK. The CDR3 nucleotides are TGTGCCAGCAGCCTCAGAAGATTAGGACAGCCGAACACTGAAGCTTTCTTT. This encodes CASSLRRLGQPNTEAFF.

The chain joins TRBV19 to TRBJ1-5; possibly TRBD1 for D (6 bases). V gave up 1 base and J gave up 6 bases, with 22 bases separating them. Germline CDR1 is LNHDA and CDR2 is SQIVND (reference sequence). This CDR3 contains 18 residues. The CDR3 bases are TGTGCCAGTAGTATAGGGGGTCGGGTTGGGGGCCACGGTCAGCCCCAGCATTTT. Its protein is CASSIGGRVGGHGQPQHF.

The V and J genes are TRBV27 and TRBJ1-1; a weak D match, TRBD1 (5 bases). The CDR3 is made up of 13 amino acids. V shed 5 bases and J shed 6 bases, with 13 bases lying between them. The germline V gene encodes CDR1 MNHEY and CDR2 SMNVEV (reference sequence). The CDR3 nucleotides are TGTGCCAGCAGTCCCTGGGGGGTCTCTGAAGCTTTCTTT. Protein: CASSPWGVSEAFF.

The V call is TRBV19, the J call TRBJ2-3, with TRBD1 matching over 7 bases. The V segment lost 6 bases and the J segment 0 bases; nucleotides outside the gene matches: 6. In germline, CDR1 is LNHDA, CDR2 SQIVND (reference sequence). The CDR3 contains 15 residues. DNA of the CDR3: TGTGCCAGTAGCCCCGGACAGGTTAGCACAGATACGCAGTATTTT. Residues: CASSPGQVSTDTQYF.

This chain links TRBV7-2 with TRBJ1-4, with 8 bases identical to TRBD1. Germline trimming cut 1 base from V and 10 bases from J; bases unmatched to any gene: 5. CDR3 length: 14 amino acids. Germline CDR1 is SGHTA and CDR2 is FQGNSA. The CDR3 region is CASSLVGQGGKLFF. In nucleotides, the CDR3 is TGTGCCAGCAGCTTAGTTGGACAGGGTGGAAAACTGTTTTTT.

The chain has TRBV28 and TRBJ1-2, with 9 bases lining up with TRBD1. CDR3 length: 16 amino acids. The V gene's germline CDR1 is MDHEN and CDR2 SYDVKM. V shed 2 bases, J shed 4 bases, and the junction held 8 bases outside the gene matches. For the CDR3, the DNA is TGTGCCAGCAGTTTAGGGAGGACAGGGGACATCTATGGCTACACCTTC. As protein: CASSLGRTGDIYGYTF.

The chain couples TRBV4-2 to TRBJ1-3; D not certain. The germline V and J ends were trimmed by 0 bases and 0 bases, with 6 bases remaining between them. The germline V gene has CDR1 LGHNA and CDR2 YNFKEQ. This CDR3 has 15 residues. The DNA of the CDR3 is TGTGCCAGCAGCCAAGACGCCTACTCTGGAAACACCATATATTTT. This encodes CASSQDAYSGNTIYF.

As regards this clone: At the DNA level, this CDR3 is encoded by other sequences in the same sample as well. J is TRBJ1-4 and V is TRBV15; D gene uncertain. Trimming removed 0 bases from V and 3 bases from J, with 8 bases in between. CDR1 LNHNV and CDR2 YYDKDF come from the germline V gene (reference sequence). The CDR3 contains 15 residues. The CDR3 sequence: CATSREGGANEKLFF. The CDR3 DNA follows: TGTGCCACCAGCAGAGAGGGAGGAGCTAATGAAAAACTGTTTTTT. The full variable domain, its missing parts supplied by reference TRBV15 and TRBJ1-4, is DAMVIQNPRYQVTQFGKPVTLSCSQTLNHNVMYWYQQKSSQAPKLLFHYYDKDFNNEADTPDNFQSRRPNTSFCFLDIRSPGLGDTAMYLCATSREGGANEKLFFGSGTQLSVL.

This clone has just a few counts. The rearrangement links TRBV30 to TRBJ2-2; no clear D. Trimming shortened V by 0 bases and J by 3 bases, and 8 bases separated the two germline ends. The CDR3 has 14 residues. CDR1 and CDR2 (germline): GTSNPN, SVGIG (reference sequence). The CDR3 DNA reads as TGTGCCTGGAGTGTACAACCTCACACCGGGGAGCTGTTTTTT. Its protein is CAWSVQPHTGELFF.

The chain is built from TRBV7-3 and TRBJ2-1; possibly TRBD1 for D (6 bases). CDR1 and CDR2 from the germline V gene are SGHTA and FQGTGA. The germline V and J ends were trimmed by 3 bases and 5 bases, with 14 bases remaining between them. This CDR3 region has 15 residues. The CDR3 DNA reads TGTGCCAGCAGCTTGGGCAGGGGTCGGGACAATGAGCAGTTCTTC. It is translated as CASSLGRGRDNEQFF.

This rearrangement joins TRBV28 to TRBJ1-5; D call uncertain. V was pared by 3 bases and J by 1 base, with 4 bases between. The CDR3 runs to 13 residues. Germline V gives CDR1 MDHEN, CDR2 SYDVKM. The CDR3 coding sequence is TGTGCCAGCAGTTTTTCAAGCAATCAGCCCCAGCATTTT. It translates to CASSFSSNQPQHF.

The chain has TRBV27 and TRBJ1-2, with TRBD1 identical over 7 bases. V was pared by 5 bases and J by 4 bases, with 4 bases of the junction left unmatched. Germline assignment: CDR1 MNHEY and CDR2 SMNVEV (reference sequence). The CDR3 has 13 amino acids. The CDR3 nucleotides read TGTGCCAGCAGTCCGGACAGGACCTATGGCTACACCTTC. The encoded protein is CASSPDRTYGYTF.

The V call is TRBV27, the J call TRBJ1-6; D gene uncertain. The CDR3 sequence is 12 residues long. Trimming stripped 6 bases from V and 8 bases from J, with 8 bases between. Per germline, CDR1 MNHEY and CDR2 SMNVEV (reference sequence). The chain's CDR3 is CASRGLDSPLHF. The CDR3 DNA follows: TGTGCCAGCAGGGGCCTGGATTCACCCCTCCACTTT.

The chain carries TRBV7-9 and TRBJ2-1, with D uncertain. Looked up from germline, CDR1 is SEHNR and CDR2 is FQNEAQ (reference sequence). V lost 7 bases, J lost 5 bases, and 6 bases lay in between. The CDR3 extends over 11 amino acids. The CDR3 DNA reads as TGTGCCAGCACCCTCGACAATGAGCAGTTCTTC. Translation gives CASTLDNEQFF.

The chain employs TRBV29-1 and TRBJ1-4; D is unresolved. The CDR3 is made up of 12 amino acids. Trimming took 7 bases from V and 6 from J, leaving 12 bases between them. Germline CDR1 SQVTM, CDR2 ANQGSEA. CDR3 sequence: CSARGVDEKLFF. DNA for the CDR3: TGCAGCGCCCGGGGAGTGGATGAAAAACTGTTTTTT.

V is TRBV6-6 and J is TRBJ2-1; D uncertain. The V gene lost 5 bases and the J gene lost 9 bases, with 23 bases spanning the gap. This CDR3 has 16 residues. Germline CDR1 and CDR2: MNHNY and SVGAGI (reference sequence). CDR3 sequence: CASSRNRVTWSGEQFF. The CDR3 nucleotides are TGTGCCAGCAGTAGGAACCGGGTTACCTGGTCGGGTGAGCAGTTCTTC.

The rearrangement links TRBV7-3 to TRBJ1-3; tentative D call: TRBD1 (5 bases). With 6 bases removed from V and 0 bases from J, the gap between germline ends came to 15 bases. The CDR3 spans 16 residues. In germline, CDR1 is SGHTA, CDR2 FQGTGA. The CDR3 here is CASSPGTFSSGNTIYF. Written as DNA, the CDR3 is TGTGCCAGCAGTCCTGGGACTTTCAGCTCTGGAAACACCATATATTTT.